A single sample gave rise to the 14 T cell receptor beta chains below, sequenced in a study of cytomegalovirus exposure and HLA in healthy donors. TCRdb's table, derived via immunoSEQ multiplex PCR, lists solely in-frame clones and lacks some. The table has around 150,000 clones, 85% to 90% seen once. Sequencing used PBMCs. These receptors were collected from a woman under 30 in good health and CMV-seropositive.

The chain has TRBV9 and TRBJ1-1; 11 nucleotides match TRBD1. The germline CDR1 and CDR2 sequences are SGDLS and YYNGEE. V was clipped by 0 bases and J by 5 bases; unmatched bases: 3. The CDR3 runs to 15 residues. The CDR3 is CASSVGGQGVTEAFF. The CDR3 DNA reads as TGTGCCAGCAGCGTAGGGGGACAGGGGGTGACTGAAGCTTTCTTT.

The chain links TRBV18 to TRBJ1-4; 8 bases align to TRBD1. CDR1 KGHSH and CDR2 LQKENI come from the germline V gene. This CDR3 region has 14 residues. Losses at the gene ends were 3 bases for V and 8 bases for J; bases not matched to a gene: 5. In nucleotides, the CDR3 is TGTGCCAGCTCACCTGACAGGGGAGGAGAAAAACTGTTTTTT. Residues: CASSPDRGGEKLFF.

This clone appeared a few times. The V call is TRBV5-6, the J call TRBJ1-2; a weak D match, TRBD1 (5 bases). Germline loops: CDR1 SGHDT, CDR2 YYEEEE. The CDR3 sequence is 11 residues long. V was trimmed by 4 bases and J by 6 bases, leaving 7 bases between them. The CDR3 spells CASSVGDGYTF. For the CDR3, the DNA is TGTGCCAGCAGCGTAGGGGATGGCTACACCTTC.

The J gene is TRBJ1-1, the V gene TRBV5-8; D not resolved. The CDR3 covers 14 residues. Trimming took off 2 bases at V and 1 base at J, with 9 bases between the two ends. Germline CDR1 and CDR2: SGHTS and YDEGEE. CDR3 region: CASSLERGNTEAFF. The CDR3 DNA sequence: TGTGCCAGCAGCTTAGAACGAGGGAACACTGAAGCTTTCTTT.

V gene TRBV5-1 combines with J gene TRBJ1-5; D might be TRBD1 (5 bases). The germline V and J ends were trimmed by 4 bases and 0 bases, with 11 bases remaining between them. Germline CDR1 reads SGHRS; CDR2 reads YFSETQ. The CDR3 is 15 amino acids. The CDR3 coding sequence is TGCGCCAGCAGCCCCTCGGGGGTTAGCAATCAGCCCCAGCATTTT. It codes for CASSPSGVSNQPQHF.

The J gene is TRBJ2-3, the V gene TRBV7-9; TRBD2 is a possible D gene (6 bases). CDR1 and CDR2 (germline): SEHNR, FQNEAQ (reference sequence). The length of the CDR3 is 16 residues. Trimming left V 4 bases short and J 4 bases short, with 18 bases between. CDR3 sequence (DNA): TGTGCCAGCAGCTATGGGTTCGGCGGGGCCCCAGATACGCAGTATTTT. Its translation is CASSYGFGGAPDTQYF. The full variable domain, completed using reference TRBV7-9 and TRBJ2-3, is DTGVSQNPRHKITKRGQNVTFRCDPISEHNRLYWYRQTLGQGPEFLTYFQNEAQLEKSRLLSDRFSAERPKGSFSTLEIQRTEQGDSAMYLCASSYGFGGAPDTQYFGPGTRLTVL.

The V call is TRBV10-3, the J call TRBJ2-2, with 9 bases lining up with TRBD1. The CDR3 totals 14 residues. With V trimmed by 7 bases and J by 8 bases, 8 bases remained unmatched. The germline V gene encodes CDR1 ENHRY and CDR2 SYGVKD. The CDR3 sequence: CAIKGTGFSGELFF. CDR3 nucleotide sequence: TGTGCCATCAAAGGGACAGGGTTTTCGGGGGAGCTGTTTTTT.

The chain links TRBV27 to TRBJ1-6, with 7 bases lining up with TRBD1. The CDR3 contains 16 residues. V dropped 1 base and J dropped 7; count of bases not matched to a gene: 7. Germline CDR1 is MNHEY and CDR2 is SMNVEV (reference sequence). The CDR3 loop reads CASSLYGDSVNSPLHF. CDR3 nucleotides: TGTGCCAGCAGTTTATACGGGGACAGCGTGAATTCACCCCTCCACTTT.

This chain uses TRBV28 with TRBJ1-2; no definite D call. Trimming cost V 2 bases and J 1 base, with 5 bases left between them. Germline V lookup: CDR1 MDHEN, CDR2 SYDVKM. The CDR3 length is 13 residues. The CDR3 DNA is TGTGCCAGCAGTTTACAAAATAACTATGGCTACACCTTC. It is translated as CASSLQNNYGYTF.

The rearrangement links TRBV5-1 to TRBJ2-1, with 7 positions matching TRBD2. Germline values: CDR1 SGHRS, CDR2 YFSETQ. The J segment lost 4 bases and the V segment lost 3 bases, leaving 4 bases of the junction unmatched. This CDR3 is built from 14 residues. The CDR3 region has the DNA TGCGCCAGCAGCTGGGCTAGCGGTTACAATGAGCAGTTCTTC. Its translation: CASSWASGYNEQFF. Complete variable domain (other parts from reference TRBV5-1 and TRBJ2-1): KAGVTQTPRYLIKTRGQQVTLSCSPISGHRSVSWYQQTPGQGLQFLFEYFSETQRNKGNFPGRFSGRQFSNSRSEMNVSTLELGDSALYLCASSWASGYNEQFFGPGTRLTVL.

This clone occurred a few times. The chain carries TRBV28 and TRBJ2-2; the D gene is possibly TRBD1 (6 bases). The CDR3 length is 15 residues. Germline assignment: CDR1 MDHEN and CDR2 SYDVKM. Trimming stripped 1 base from V and 1 base from J, with 7 bases between. The DNA of the CDR3 is TGTGCCAGCAGTTTATTGGGACAGAACACCGGGGAGCTGTTTTTT. This gives the protein CASSLLGQNTGELFF.

CDR3 loop: CASSRTGVDGYTF. CDR3 sequence (DNA): TGTGCCAGCAGCCGTACAGGGGTGGATGGCTACACCTTC. This sequence joins TRBV7-2 and TRBJ1-2, with 7 bases fitting TRBD1. Germline V gives CDR1 SGHTA, CDR2 FQGNSA. The CDR3 consists of 13 residues. J was trimmed by 6 bases and V by 5 bases; bases with no gene match: 6.

Note on this clone: At one of its ends the junction is not consistent with the germline gene, which may arise from a read error. This sequence joins TRBV28 and TRBJ1-2, with 9 bases lining up with TRBD1. Germline values: CDR1 MDHEN, CDR2 SYDVKM. The CDR3 totals 15 residues. Written as DNA, the CDR3 is TGTGCCACCAGTTTACCGGGACAGGGAGGTTATGGCTACACCTTC. Protein: CATSLPGQGGYGYTF.

The chain employs TRBV5-4 and TRBJ1-2; 8 nucleotides agree with TRBD1. Trimming removed 1 base from V and 0 bases from J; junction bases left unmatched: 8. CDR3 length: 17 amino acids. CDR1 is SGHNT and CDR2 is YYREEE in the germline V gene (reference sequence). The CDR3 bases are TGTGCCAGCAGCTTGTACGACAGGGGAGCGGCTAACTATGGCTACACCTTC. Protein product: CASSLYDRGAANYGYTF.